Given below is one T cell receptor (beta chain) in context. Its antigen is currently unknown. The data were obtained in a study of CXCR3-negative and CXCR3-positive naive CD8 T cells. Study observations and caveats: The TRB CDR3s that CXCR3-positive naive cells carried were more hydrophobic than those of CXCR3-negative naive cells.

By phenotype, naive CD8+ T cells were CD45RO-CCR7+CD27+CD95-. Libraries of TRB cDNA were made by 5' RACE and carried UMIs. TCRdb reprocessed the 5' RACE reads and keeps a single row for each CDR3 protein, giving no DNA. The sample yields around 88,000 distinct CDR3 sequences, of which the top ten take up about 1%. Germline loops: CDR1 LGHNA, CDR2 YSLEER. There are 13 residues in the CDR3. The TCR comes from a human donor in good health. Some clones in this sample may be carry-over from other donors' samples. The rearrangement joins TRBV4-3 to TRBJ2-1. Sequencing used naive CXCR3+ CD8+ T cells from blood. Subset in this sample: CD45RO-CCR7+CD27+CD95- naive CD8+ T cells expressing CXCR3 (TNR3+). The CDR3 region is CASSQDKWHEQFF.